This T cell receptor (beta chain) was recovered during a study of cytomegalovirus exposure and HLA in healthy donors. Losses at the gene ends were 1 base for V and 3 bases for J; bases not matched to a gene: 5. Germline assignment: CDR1 MNHNS and CDR2 SASEGT. This CDR3 has 15 residues. Researchers ran the PCR with 60 Vbeta and 13 Jbeta primers. Data came from immunoSEQ multiplex PCR; TCRdb stores just in-frame clones and leaves some out. This sample has 70,000 to 95,000 clones, with around 80% found just once. Material for sequencing was PBMCs. The TCR was taken from a man in his forties in good health and CMV-seronegative. This chain uses TRBV6-1 with TRBJ2-5; 7 bases are shared with TRBD2. CDR3 nucleotides: TGTGCCAGCAGTGAAGGGGGAGGGGCGGAAGAGACCCAGTACTTC. Encoded protein: CASSEGGGAEETQYF.